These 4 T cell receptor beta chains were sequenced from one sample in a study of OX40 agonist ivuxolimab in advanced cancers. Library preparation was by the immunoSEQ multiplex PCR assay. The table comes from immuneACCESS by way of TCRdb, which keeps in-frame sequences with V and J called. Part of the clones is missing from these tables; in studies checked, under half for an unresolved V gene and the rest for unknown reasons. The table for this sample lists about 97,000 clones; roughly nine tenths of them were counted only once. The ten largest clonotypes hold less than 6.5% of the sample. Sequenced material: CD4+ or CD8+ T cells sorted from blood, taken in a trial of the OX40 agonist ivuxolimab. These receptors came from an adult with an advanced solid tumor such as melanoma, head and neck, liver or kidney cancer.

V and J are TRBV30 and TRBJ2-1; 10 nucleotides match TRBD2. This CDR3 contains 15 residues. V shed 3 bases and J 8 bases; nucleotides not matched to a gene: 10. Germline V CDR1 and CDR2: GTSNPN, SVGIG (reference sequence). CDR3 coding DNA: TGTGCCTGGAGACCGAGCGGGAGGGCGATCCATGAGCAGTTCTTC. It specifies CAWRPSGRAIHEQFF.

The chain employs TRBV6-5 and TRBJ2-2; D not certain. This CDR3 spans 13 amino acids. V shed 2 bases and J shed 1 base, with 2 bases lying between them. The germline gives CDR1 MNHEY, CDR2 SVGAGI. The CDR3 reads CASSYKNTGELFF. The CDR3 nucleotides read TGTGCCAGCAGTTACAAGAACACCGGGGAGCTGTTTTTT.

The chain's CDR3 is CASSPRRLGEGEKLFF. As DNA, the CDR3 is TGTGCCAGCAGCCCCCGCCGACTCGGCGAAGGAGAAAAACTGTTTTTT. The chain carries TRBV7-9 and TRBJ1-4; D call uncertain. Germline V CDR1 and CDR2: SEHNR, FQNEAQ (reference sequence). The V end lost 5 bases, the J end lost 8 bases, and 21 bases lay between the germline ends. The CDR3 totals 16 residues.

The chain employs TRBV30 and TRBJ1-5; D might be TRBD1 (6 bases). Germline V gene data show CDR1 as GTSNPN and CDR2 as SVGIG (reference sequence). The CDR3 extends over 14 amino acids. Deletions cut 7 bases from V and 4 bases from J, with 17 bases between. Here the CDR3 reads CASTRKGGNQPQHF. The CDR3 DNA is TGTGCCTCCACAAGGAAGGGGGGTAATCAGCCCCAGCATTTT.